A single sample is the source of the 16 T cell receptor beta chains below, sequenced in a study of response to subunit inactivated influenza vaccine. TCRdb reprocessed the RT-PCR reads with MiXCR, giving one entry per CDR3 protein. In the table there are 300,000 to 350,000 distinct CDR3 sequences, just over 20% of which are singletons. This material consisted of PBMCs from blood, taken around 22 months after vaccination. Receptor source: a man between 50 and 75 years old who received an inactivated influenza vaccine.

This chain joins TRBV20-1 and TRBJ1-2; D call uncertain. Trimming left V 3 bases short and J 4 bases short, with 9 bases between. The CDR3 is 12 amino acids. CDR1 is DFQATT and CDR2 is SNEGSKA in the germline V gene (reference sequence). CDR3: CSASPVGYGYTF. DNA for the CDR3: TGCAGTGCTAGTCCTGTGGGCTATGGCTACACCTTC.

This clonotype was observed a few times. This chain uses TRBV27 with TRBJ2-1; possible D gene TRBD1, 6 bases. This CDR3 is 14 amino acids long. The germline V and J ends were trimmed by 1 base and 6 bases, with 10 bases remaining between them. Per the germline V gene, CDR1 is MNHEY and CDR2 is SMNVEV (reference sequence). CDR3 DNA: TGTGCCAGCAGTTTATTACAGGGTGGCAATGAGCAGTTCTTC. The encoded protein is CASSLLQGGNEQFF.

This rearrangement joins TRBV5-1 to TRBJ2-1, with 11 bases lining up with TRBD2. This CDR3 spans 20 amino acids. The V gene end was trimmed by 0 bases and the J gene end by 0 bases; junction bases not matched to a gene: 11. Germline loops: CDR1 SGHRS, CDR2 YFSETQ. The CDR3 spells CASSLEGSGGALYSYNEQFF. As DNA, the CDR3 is TGCGCCAGCAGCTTGGAAGGTAGCGGGGGGGCCCTTTACTCCTACAATGAGCAGTTCTTC.

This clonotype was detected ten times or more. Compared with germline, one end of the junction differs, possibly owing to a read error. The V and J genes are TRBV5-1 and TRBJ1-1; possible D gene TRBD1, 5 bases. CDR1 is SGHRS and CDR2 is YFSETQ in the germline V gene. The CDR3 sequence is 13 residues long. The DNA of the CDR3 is TGTGCCAGCAGCTTACAGGAGAACACTGAAGCTTTCTTT. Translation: CASSLQENTEAFF.

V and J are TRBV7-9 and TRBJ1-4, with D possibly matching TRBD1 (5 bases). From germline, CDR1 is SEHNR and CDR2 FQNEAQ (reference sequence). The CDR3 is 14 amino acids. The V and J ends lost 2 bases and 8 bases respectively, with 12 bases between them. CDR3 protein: CASSLLGQEEKLFF. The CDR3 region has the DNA TGTGCCAGCAGCTTACTGGGGCAGGAGGAAAAACTGTTTTTT. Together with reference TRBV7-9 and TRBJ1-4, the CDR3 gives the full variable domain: DTGVSQNPRHKITKRGQNVTFRCDPISEHNRLYWYRQTLGQGPEFLTYFQNEAQLEKSRLLSDRFSAERPKGSFSTLEIQRTEQGDSAMYLCASSLLGQEEKLFFGSGTQLSVL.

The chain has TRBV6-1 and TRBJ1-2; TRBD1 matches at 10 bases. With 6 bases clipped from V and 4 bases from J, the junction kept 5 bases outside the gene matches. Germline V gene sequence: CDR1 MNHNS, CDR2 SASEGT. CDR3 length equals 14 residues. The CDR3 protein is CASRRQGAAYGYTF. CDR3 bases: TGTGCCAGCAGACGACAGGGGGCTGCCTATGGCTACACCTTC.

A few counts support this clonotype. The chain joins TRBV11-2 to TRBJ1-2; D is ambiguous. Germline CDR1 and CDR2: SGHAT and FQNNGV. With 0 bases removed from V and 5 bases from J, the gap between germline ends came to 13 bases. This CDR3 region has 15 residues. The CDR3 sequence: CASSLDRGMQYGYTF. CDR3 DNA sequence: TGTGCCAGCAGCTTAGATCGGGGTATGCAGTATGGCTACACCTTC.

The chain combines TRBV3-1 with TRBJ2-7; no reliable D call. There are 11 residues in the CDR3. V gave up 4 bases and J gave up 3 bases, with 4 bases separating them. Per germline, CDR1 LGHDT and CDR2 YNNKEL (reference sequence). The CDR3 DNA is TGTGCCAGCAGCCTGCACTACGAGCAGTACTTC. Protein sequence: CASSLHYEQYF.

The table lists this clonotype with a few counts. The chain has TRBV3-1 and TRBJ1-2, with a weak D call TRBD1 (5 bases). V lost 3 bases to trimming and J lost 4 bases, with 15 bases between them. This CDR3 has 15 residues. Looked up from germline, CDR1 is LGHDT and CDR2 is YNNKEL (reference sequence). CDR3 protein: CASSHLAGIRYGYTF. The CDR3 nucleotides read TGTGCCAGCAGCCATTTAGCAGGGATTCGCTATGGCTACACCTTC.

This chain's CDR3 is CASSVGQDPNQPQHF. The CDR3 DNA reads as TGTGCCAGCAGCGTAGGACAGGACCCCAATCAGCCCCAGCATTTT. The chain recombines TRBV9 with TRBJ1-5, with D perhaps matching TRBD1 (6 bases). This CDR3 has 15 residues. Germline V gene data show CDR1 as SGDLS and CDR2 as YYNGEE. V gave up 0 bases and J gave up 3 bases, with 10 bases separating them.

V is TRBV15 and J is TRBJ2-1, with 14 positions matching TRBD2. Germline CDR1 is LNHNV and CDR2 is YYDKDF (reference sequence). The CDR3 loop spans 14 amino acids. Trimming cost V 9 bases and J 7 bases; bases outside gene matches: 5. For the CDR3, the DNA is TGTGCCACTGCCGGGACTAGCGGGAGTAATGAGCAGTTCTTC. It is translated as CATAGTSGSNEQFF.

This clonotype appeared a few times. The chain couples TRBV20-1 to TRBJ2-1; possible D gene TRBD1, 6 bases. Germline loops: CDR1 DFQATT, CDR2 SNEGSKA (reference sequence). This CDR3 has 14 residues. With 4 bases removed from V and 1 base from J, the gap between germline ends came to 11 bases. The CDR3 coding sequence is TGCAGTGCTACAGGGGTAGCATCCTACAATGAGCAGTTCTTC. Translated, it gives CSATGVASYNEQFF.

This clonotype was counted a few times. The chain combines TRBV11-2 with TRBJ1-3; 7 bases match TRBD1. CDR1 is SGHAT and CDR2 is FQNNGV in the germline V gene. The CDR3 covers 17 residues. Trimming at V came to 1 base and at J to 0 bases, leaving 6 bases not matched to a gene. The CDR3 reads CASSLGTGVSSGNTIYF. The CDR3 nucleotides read TGTGCCAGCAGCTTAGGTACAGGGGTCAGCTCTGGAAACACCATATATTTT.

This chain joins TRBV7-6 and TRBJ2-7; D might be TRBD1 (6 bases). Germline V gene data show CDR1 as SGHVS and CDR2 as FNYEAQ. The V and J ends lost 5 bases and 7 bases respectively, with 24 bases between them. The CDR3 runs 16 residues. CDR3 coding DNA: TGTGCCAGCAGCCCACTGGGGGCAGCTGGCGGAGGAGAGCAGTACTTC. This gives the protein CASSPLGAAGGGEQYF.

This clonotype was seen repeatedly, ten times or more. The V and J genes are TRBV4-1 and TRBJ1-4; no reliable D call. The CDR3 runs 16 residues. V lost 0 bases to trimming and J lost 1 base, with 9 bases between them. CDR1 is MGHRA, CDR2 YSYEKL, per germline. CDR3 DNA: TGCGCCAGCAGCCAAGATCTACGGGGAACTAATGAAAAACTGTTTTTT. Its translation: CASSQDLRGTNEKLFF.

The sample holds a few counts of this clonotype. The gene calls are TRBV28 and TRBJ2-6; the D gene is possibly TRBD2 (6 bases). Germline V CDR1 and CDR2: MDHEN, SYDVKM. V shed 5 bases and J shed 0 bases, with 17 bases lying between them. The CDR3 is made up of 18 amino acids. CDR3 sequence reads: CASSPSAGTFSGANVLTF. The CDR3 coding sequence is TGTGCCAGCAGTCCCTCGGCGGGGACTTTCTCTGGGGCCAACGTCCTGACTTTC.